What follows are 5 T cell receptor beta chains derived from one specimen sequenced in a study of cytomegalovirus exposure and HLA in healthy donors listed by TCRdb under 2017. The library was prepared using the immunoSEQ multiplex PCR assay. For the multiplex PCR, a mixture combining 60 forward primers for TCR Vbeta segments and 13 reverse primers for TCR Jbeta segments was used. TCRdb's version of the immuneACCESS table is confined to in-frame rearrangements and falls short of the full clone set. An unresolved V gene accounts for under half of the shortfall where checked; the remainder is of unknown origin. The sample data list approximately 95,000 clones, and 80% to 85% of these were observed just once. Less than 4.5% of the sample is taken by the ten largest. Material for sequencing was PBMCs. The source is a woman aged 70-85 years in good health and CMV-seropositive.

The chain combines TRBV10-3 with TRBJ1-1; D is perhaps TRBD1 (6 bases). V was trimmed by 8 bases and J by 0 bases, leaving 16 bases between them. CDR3 length: 15 amino acids. Germline lookup yields CDR1 ENHRY and CDR2 SYGVKD. CDR3 in amino acids: CAIRDTQNLNTEAFF. In nucleotides, the CDR3 is TGTGCCATCCGGGACACCCAGAACCTGAACACTGAAGCTTTCTTT.

The chain combines TRBV13 with TRBJ2-3; TRBD2 matches at 16 bases. J was trimmed by 2 bases and V by 8 bases; bases with no gene match: 13. Germline CDR1 and CDR2: PRHDT and FYEKMQ (reference sequence). The CDR3 is 19 amino acids. CDR3 DNA: TGTGCCAGCGGGAATGCGGGACTAGCGGGAGGGCGAGACACAGATACGCAGTATTTT. As protein: CASGNAGLAGGRDTDTQYF.

The chain carries TRBV7-2 and TRBJ2-7, with D possibly TRBD1 on 6 matching bases. CDR3 length: 18 residues. Germline CDR1 SGHTA, CDR2 FQGNSA. Trimming removed 4 bases from V and 6 bases from J, with 28 bases in between. CDR3 nucleotide sequence: TGTGCCAGCAGCTCCCTAACAGGGAGTAAGGCCTCGATCTTCGAGCAGTACTTC. It encodes CASSSLTGSKASIFEQYF.

This chain uses TRBV5-5 with TRBJ2-7, with TRBD2 as a possible D gene (6 bases). CDR3 length: 16 residues. V lost 0 bases and J 1 base, leaving 14 bases between the germline ends. Germline-derived CDR1 and CDR2 are SGHKS and YYEKEE (reference sequence). In nucleotides, the CDR3 is TGTGCCAGCAGCTTGGGTCCGGCGGAGGGGTCCTACGAGCAGTACTTC. This sequence encodes CASSLGPAEGSYEQYF.

The table lists this clone with a few counts. V is TRBV6-6 and J is TRBJ1-2; the match to TRBD1 covers 9 bases. CDR1 and CDR2 from the germline V gene are MNHNY and SVGAGI (reference sequence). This CDR3 has 13 residues. The V gene end was trimmed by 2 bases and the J gene end by 12 bases; junction bases not matched to a gene: 7. This CDR3 is CASSYLGQGLDTF. CDR3 DNA sequence: TGTGCCAGCAGTTACCTGGGACAGGGACTCGACACCTTC.